This T cell receptor beta chain was captured in a study of cytomegalovirus exposure and HLA in healthy donors. General study results and limits: Cytomegalovirus-associated TCR beta chains were listed, numbering roughly 150. Analyzed later, most CMV-associated TCR beta chains appeared HLA-restricted.

The CDR3 is made up of 15 amino acids. V gave up 0 bases and J gave up 3 bases, with 12 bases separating them. The germline V gene encodes CDR1 SGDLS and CDR2 YYNGEE. In the case of this clone: The antigen is undetermined.

PCR was performed using 60 Vbeta and 13 Jbeta primers. Repertoires were generated with immunoSEQ multiplex PCR, while TCRdb's copy carries only in-frame clones and drops some. Of more than 150,000 clones listed, about 80% are singletons. This clonotype was sampled from a woman aged 25 to 39 in good health and CMV-seronegative. This rearrangement joins TRBV9 to TRBJ1-1, with D possibly being TRBD1 (5 bases). Specimen: PBMCs. CDR3 nucleotides: TGTGCCAGCAGCGTAGGTGCAGGGATCTACACTGAAGCTTTCTTT. Its translation: CASSVGAGIYTEAFF.